The 8 T cell receptor beta chains below come from one sample, sequenced in a study of T cells after posttransplantation cyclophosphamide. Generated by immunoSEQ multiplex PCR, the TCRdb table keeps only in-frame clones and is missing some. Of about 16,000 clones listed, about 95% are singletons. Cells defined as naive were viable CD3+CD4+ or CD3+CD8+ and CCR7+CD45RA+CD45RO-CD95-CD27+CD28+. Sequenced input: naive CD4+ T cells sorted from blood. The receptors come from a woman aged 45-65 years in good health and a related stem cell transplant donor.

Of note for this clone: The same CDR3 is also encoded by other DNA sequences in this sample. The chain is built from TRBV7-2 and TRBJ2-7; no clear D gene. The CDR3 sequence is 14 residues long. Trimming took 1 base from V and 3 from J, leaving 10 bases between them. Germline V CDR1 and CDR2: SGHTA, FQGNSA. The chain's CDR3 is CASSLGGASYEQYF. DNA of the CDR3: TGTGCCAGCAGCTTAGGAGGAGCCAGCTACGAGCAGTACTTC.

The chain couples TRBV18 to TRBJ2-1; 9 bases line up with TRBD1. The CDR3 contains 14 residues. From germline, CDR1 is KGHSH and CDR2 LQKENI. The V segment lost 2 bases and the J segment 7 bases; nucleotides outside the gene matches: 3. CDR3: CASSPGQGRNEQFF. As DNA, the CDR3 is TGTGCCAGCTCACCAGGACAGGGGAGGAATGAGCAGTTCTTC.

The chain recombines TRBV7-9 with TRBJ2-1; 14 bases align to TRBD2. Germline-derived CDR1 and CDR2 are SEHNR and FQNEAQ (reference sequence). The length of the CDR3 is 16 residues. V shed 5 bases and J 11 bases; nucleotides not matched to a gene: 11. The CDR3 here is CASSPEGTSGGRKQFF. The CDR3 region has the DNA TGTGCCAGCAGCCCAGAGGGGACTAGCGGGGGACGAAAGCAGTTCTTC.

The chain employs TRBV5-1 and TRBJ2-3; 13 nucleotides align to TRBD2. Per the germline V gene, CDR1 is SGHRS and CDR2 is YFSETQ. The V gene end was trimmed by 2 bases and the J gene end by 2 bases; junction bases not matched to a gene: 8. The CDR3 is 18 residues long. CDR3 DNA: TGCGCCAGCAGCTTAAGACTAGCGGGAGGAGCTGCCACAGATACGCAGTATTTT. Translating it yields CASSLRLAGGAATDTQYF.

This clone has a single count. The CDR3 DNA reads as TGTGCAAGTCCGCGGACGGGACAGGGTGTTTATCAGCCCCAGCATTTT. Translating it yields CASPRTGQGVYQPQHF. This chain uses TRBV12-2 with TRBJ1-5; TRBD1, the table's D call, lacks a check against the DNA. TRBV12-2 corresponds to a pseudogene. This CDR3 spans 16 amino acids.

V usage is TRBV5-1 and J usage is TRBJ2-1, with 12 bases that match TRBD2. The CDR3 has 15 residues. Trimming at V came to 4 bases and at J to 7 bases, leaving 6 bases not matched to a gene. CDR1 is SGHRS and CDR2 is YFSETQ in the germline V gene. The CDR3 DNA sequence: TGCGCCAGCAGCCCGGGACTAGCGGGCTTAAATGAGCAGTTCTTC. It is translated as CASSPGLAGLNEQFF.

CDR3 amino acids: CASSPLAGVVNEQFF. In nucleotides, the CDR3 is TGTGCCAGCAGCCCCCTAGCGGGAGTGGTAAATGAGCAGTTCTTC. The chain uses TRBV5-4 and TRBJ2-1; 10 nucleotides align to TRBD2. The CDR3 contains 15 residues. Germline lookup yields CDR1 SGHNT and CDR2 YYREEE (reference sequence). Trimming cost V 4 bases and J 7 bases; bases outside gene matches: 8.

The chain couples TRBV5-6 to TRBJ2-1; 7 bases match TRBD1. The length of the CDR3 is 13 residues. Germline V lookup: CDR1 SGHDT, CDR2 YYEEEE. V gave up 4 bases and J gave up 7 bases; unmatched junction bases: 5. CDR3 nucleotides: TGTGCCAGCAGCACCGACAGGGTAAATGAGCAGTTCTTC. Translating it yields CASSTDRVNEQFF.